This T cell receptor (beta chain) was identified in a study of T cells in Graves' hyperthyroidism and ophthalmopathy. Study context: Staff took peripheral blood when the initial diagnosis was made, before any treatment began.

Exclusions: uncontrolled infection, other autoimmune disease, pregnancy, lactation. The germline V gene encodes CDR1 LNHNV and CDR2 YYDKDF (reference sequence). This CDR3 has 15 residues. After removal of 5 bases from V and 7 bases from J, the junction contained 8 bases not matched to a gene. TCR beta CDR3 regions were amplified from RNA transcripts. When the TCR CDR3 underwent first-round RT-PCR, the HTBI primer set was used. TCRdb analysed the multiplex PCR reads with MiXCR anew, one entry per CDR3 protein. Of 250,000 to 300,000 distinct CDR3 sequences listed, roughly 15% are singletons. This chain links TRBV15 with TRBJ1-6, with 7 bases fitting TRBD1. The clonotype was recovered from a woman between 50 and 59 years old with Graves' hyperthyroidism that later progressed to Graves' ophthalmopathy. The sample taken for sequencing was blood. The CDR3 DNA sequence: TGTGCCACCAGCGGCCCAAGGGACAGCAATTCACCCCTCCACTTT. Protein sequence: CATSGPRDSNSPLHF.